The 19 T cell receptor beta chains presented below share a single source sample, sequenced in a study of shared clonotypes between healthy human individuals. Using immunoSEQ multiplex PCR, the repertoire was profiled, and TCRdb retains in-frame clones only, with some absent. The sample carries some 2,000,000 clones, 95% recorded once. What was sequenced was naive CD4+ T cells sorted from blood. Regarding subset: CD45RA+ positively selected. These TCRs come from a man between 18 and 29 years old in good health.

V is TRBV30 and J is TRBJ1-4, with 8 bases fitting TRBD1. The V gene's germline CDR1 is GTSNPN and CDR2 SVGIG (reference sequence). This CDR3 is built from 15 residues. Unmatched junction bases numbered 4, after V lost 1 base and J lost 3 bases. CDR3 residues: CAWSAGTGPNEKLFF. In DNA form, the CDR3 reads TGTGCCTGGAGTGCCGGGACAGGTCCTAATGAAAAACTGTTTTTT.

V usage is TRBV10-3 and J usage is TRBJ2-1, with D possibly called TRBD1 or TRBD2 (5 bases each). V lost 3 bases and J lost 7, with 16 bases in between. This CDR3 region has 15 residues. CDR1 is ENHRY, CDR2 SYGVKD, per germline. CDR3 loop: CAISDGDGYRNEQFF. The CDR3 DNA reads as TGTGCCATCAGTGATGGGGACGGCTATCGAAATGAGCAGTTCTTC.

Remarks on this clone: The sample carries other DNA sequences with the same CDR3. This chain connects TRBV6-5 to TRBJ2-2, with TRBD1 identical over 9 bases. This CDR3 contains 13 residues. V lost 6 bases and J lost 7; bases outside the gene matches: 3. Per germline, CDR1 MNHEY and CDR2 SVGAGI. The CDR3 here is CASRDRGNGELFF. The DNA for the CDR3 is TGTGCCAGCAGGGACAGGGGCAACGGGGAGCTGTTTTTT.

This rearrangement joins TRBV6-5 to TRBJ1-6; no clear D. V was clipped by 4 bases and J by 9 bases, with 7 bases between them. In germline, CDR1 is MNHEY, CDR2 SVGAGI. The CDR3 loop spans 12 amino acids. For the CDR3, the DNA is TGTGCCAGCAGTTTTTCTGGTTCACCCCTCCACTTT. Amino acids: CASSFSGSPLHF.

This rearrangement joins TRBV6-5 to TRBJ2-1; 8 nucleotides match TRBD1. Losses at the gene ends were 4 bases for V and 3 bases for J; bases not matched to a gene: 5. CDR1 and CDR2 (germline): MNHEY, SVGAGI. The CDR3 consists of 15 residues. CDR3 amino acids: CASSSPDRVYNEQFF. The CDR3 DNA sequence: TGTGCCAGCAGTTCCCCGGACAGGGTCTACAATGAGCAGTTCTTC.

The rearrangement joins TRBV6-5 to TRBJ2-4; TRBD1 matches at 9 bases. Trimming removed 5 bases from V and 4 bases from J; junction bases left unmatched: 6. This CDR3 has 15 residues. CDR1 MNHEY and CDR2 SVGAGI come from the germline V gene. The CDR3 sequence: CASSTFGQGKNIQYF. CDR3 DNA: TGTGCCAGCAGTACCTTCGGACAGGGGAAAAACATTCAGTACTTC.

Concerning this clone: This sample also contains other DNA sequences that code for the same CDR3. The gene calls are TRBV5-1 and TRBJ1-1; D is undetermined. Germline-derived CDR1 and CDR2 are SGHRS and YFSETQ. V shed 0 bases and J shed 0 bases, with 6 bases lying between them. There are 14 residues in the CDR3. The CDR3 region is CASSLDSLNTEAFF. CDR3 sequence (DNA): TGCGCCAGCAGCTTGGACAGTTTGAACACTGAAGCTTTCTTT.

The chain is built from TRBV6-8 and TRBJ1-4, with a weak D call TRBD1 (5 bases). Germline CDR1 is MNHGY and CDR2 is SAAAGT. V dropped 4 bases and J dropped 1 base, with 19 bases sitting between them. The CDR3 length is 18 residues. The CDR3 sequence: CASSSFSFWGVTNEKLFF. The DNA for the CDR3 is TGTGCCAGCAGTTCGTTTTCATTTTGGGGGGTAACTAATGAAAAACTGTTTTTT.

The CDR3 region has the DNA TGTGCCAGCAGCTCAAGCGGGAAGACAGATACGCAGTATTTT. The encoded protein is CASSSSGKTDTQYF. V gene TRBV11-3 combines with J gene TRBJ2-3; 7 bases fit TRBD2. The CDR3 covers 14 residues. The J segment lost 3 bases and the V segment lost 4 bases, leaving 4 bases of the junction unmatched. Germline assignment: CDR1 SGHNT and CDR2 YENEEA.

This rearrangement joins TRBV6-1 to TRBJ1-2; perhaps TRBD1 as D (5 bases). Germline-derived CDR1 and CDR2 are MNHNS and SASEGT. The V end was cut by 1 base, the J end by 8 bases, with 17 bases between. The CDR3 covers 15 residues. The CDR3 is CASSEGHGTRRGYTF. CDR3 coding DNA: TGTGCCAGCAGTGAAGGCCACGGGACTAGGAGGGGCTACACCTTC.

This clone has just one count. The CDR3 nucleotides are TGTGCCACCCGGCTCGCAGATACGCAGTATTTT. Translated, it gives CATRLADTQYF. J is TRBJ2-3 and V is TRBV7-2, with no clear D. Germline CDR1 and CDR2: SGHTA and FQGNSA. The CDR3 runs 11 residues. The ends were cut back, 10 bases at V and 4 bases at J, with 9 bases in the middle.

The chain carries TRBV18 and TRBJ2-5, with D unclear. Germline values: CDR1 KGHSH, CDR2 LQKENI. CDR3 length equals 14 residues. Trimming removed 7 bases from V and 4 bases from J, with 16 bases in between. The CDR3 protein is CASFDGRAGETQYF. CDR3 DNA: TGTGCCAGCTTCGATGGTAGGGCCGGAGAGACCCAGTACTTC.

This chain links TRBV18 with TRBJ1-1; D not resolved. The germline CDR1 and CDR2 sequences are KGHSH and LQKENI. V shed 4 bases and J shed 1 base, with 10 bases lying between them. The CDR3 consists of 14 residues. This CDR3 reads CASSQGKWNTEAFF. The CDR3 region has the DNA TGTGCCAGCTCACAGGGAAAGTGGAACACTGAAGCTTTCTTT.

The chain carries TRBV4-1 and TRBJ2-7; 8 nucleotides align to TRBD2. The germline V gene encodes CDR1 MGHRA and CDR2 YSYEKL. The length of the CDR3 is 16 residues. Trimming removed 1 base from V and 0 bases from J; junction bases left unmatched: 5. The CDR3, as DNA: TGCGCCAGCAGCCAAGTACCCAGCGGGGGCTCCTACGAGCAGTACTTC. It specifies CASSQVPSGGSYEQYF.

V gene TRBV27 combines with J gene TRBJ2-5; the D gene is possibly TRBD2 (6 bases). The germline V gene encodes CDR1 MNHEY and CDR2 SMNVEV (reference sequence). V lost 4 bases to trimming and J lost 5 bases, with 11 bases between them. CDR3 length equals 13 residues. The CDR3 DNA reads as TGTGCCAGCAGTTCAGGAGGGGAGGAGACCCAGTACTTC. As protein: CASSSGGEETQYF.

The V and J genes are TRBV6-5 and TRBJ2-1; 7 bases map to TRBD2. This CDR3 spans 15 amino acids. Germline lookup yields CDR1 MNHEY and CDR2 SVGAGI. V was pared by 0 bases and J by 2 bases, with 1 base of the junction left unmatched. The CDR3 loop is CASSYSGGAYNEQFF. DNA of the CDR3: TGTGCCAGCAGTTACTCTGGGGGGGCCTACAATGAGCAGTTCTTC.

The chain carries TRBV27 and TRBJ1-6, with D possibly TRBD1 on 6 matching bases. Trimming cost V 5 bases and J 5 bases, with 13 bases left between them. This CDR3 comprises 15 residues. In germline, CDR1 is MNHEY, CDR2 SMNVEV (reference sequence). The CDR3 DNA is TGTGCCAGCAGTACCGGACAGACAGATAATTCACCCCTCCACTTT. Translation gives CASSTGQTDNSPLHF.

The chain carries TRBV5-1 and TRBJ2-7; a weak D match, TRBD2 (6 bases). The length of the CDR3 is 15 residues. Trimming removed 0 bases from V and 2 bases from J, with 12 bases in between. In germline, CDR1 is SGHRS, CDR2 YFSETQ. CDR3 nucleotide sequence: TGCGCCAGCAGCTTGGGGCGGGGACCTACCTACGAGCAGTACTTC. Amino acids: CASSLGRGPTYEQYF.

The V and J genes are TRBV4-2 and TRBJ1-5; D perhaps matches TRBD1 (5 bases). Between the trimmed V and J ends, which lost 0 bases and 11 bases, there was a span of 17 bases. The CDR3 contains 15 residues. CDR1 and CDR2 from the germline V gene are LGHNA and YNFKEQ. CDR3 in amino acids: CASSQDGGGGMAQHF. The CDR3 coding sequence is TGTGCCAGCAGCCAAGATGGGGGGGGAGGAATGGCCCAGCATTTT.